The rows below give T cell receptor beta chains drawn from one sample of a study of T cells in Graves' hyperthyroidism and ophthalmopathy. TCRdb re-analysed the multiplex PCR reads in MiXCR, keeping a single row per CDR3 protein. The table has hundreds of thousands of distinct CDR3 sequences, 38% seen once. Sequencing was carried out using blood. These receptors were obtained from a man between 18 and 35 years old with Graves' hyperthyroidism. CDR3s include the opening cysteine and the closing phenylalanine or tryptophan. Fields, in order: V gene, D gene, clone size, J gene, CDR3 protein, CDR3 DNA. D genes are given only for firm matches. The size entry is marked missing in some rows and otherwise reads once, few, many or a size class.

>TRBV15|.|.|TRBJ1-4
CATSRTGTRIGEKLFF
TGTGCCACCAGTAGGACCGGGACTAGGATCGGGGAAAAACTGTTTTTT
>TRBV19|.|.|TRBJ2-2
CASSLYPPDANTGELFF
TGTGCCAGCAGCTTATATCCGCCGGACGCGAACACCGGGGAGCTGTTTTTT
>TRBV7-2|.|once|TRBJ1-4
CASSANRGQLKKLFF
TGTGCCAGCAGCGCAAACAGAGGACAGCTAAAAAAACTGTTTTTT
>TRBV9|.|few|TRBJ1-1
CASSPAGLYTEAFF
TGTGCCAGCAGCCCAGCAGGGTTGTACACTGAAGCTTTCTTT
>TRBV9|TRBD2|many|TRBJ2-2
CASSPREGGELFF
TGTGCCAGCAGCCCTAGGGAGGGCGGGGAGCTGTTTTTT
>TRBV15|TRBD1|many|TRBJ1-5
CATSRGGQGNQPQHF
TGTGCCACCAGCAGAGGCGGACAGGGCAATCAGCCCCAGCATTTT
>TRBV7-2|.|.|TRBJ1-5
CASILSRTPQPQHF
TGTGCCAGCATTCTCAGCCGGACTCCTCAGCCCCAGCATTTT
>TRBV2|.|many|TRBJ2-2
CASRPRGDTGELFF
TGTGCCAGCAGGCCCCGCGGGGACACCGGGGAGCTGTTTTTT
>TRBV12-3/TRBV12-4|.|.|TRBJ2-5
CASREGAEETQYF
TGTGCCAGCAGGGAGGGGGCCGAAGAGACCCAGTACTTC
>TRBV20-1|.|.|TRBJ1-1
CSARGFSYLNTEAFF
TGCAGTGCTAGGGGCTTTAGTTATCTGAACACTGAAGCTTTCTTT
>TRBV7-9|.|few|TRBJ1-3
CASRGSRAGNTIYF
TGTGCCAGCAGAGGTTCAAGAGCAGGAAACACCATATATTTT
>TRBV2|TRBD1|.|TRBJ1-4
CASSPLQGASEKLFF
TGTGCCAGCTCACCTTTACAGGGGGCGAGTGAAAAACTGTTTTTT
>TRBV10-3|.|many|TRBJ1-1
CAISDTELNTEAFF
TGTGCCATCAGTGACACAGAGCTGAACACTGAAGCTTTCTTT
>TRBV29-1|TRBD2|.|TRBJ2-5
CSVEGTSGRETQYF
TGCAGCGTTGAAGGAACTAGCGGGAGAGAGACCCAGTACTTC
>TRBV20-1|.|many|TRBJ1-1
CSASKGTQNTEAFF
TGCAGTGCTAGTAAGGGGACACAGAACACTGAAGCTTTCTTT
>TRBV11-1|TRBD2|.|TRBJ2-2
CASSPRLAVSTGELFF
TGTGCCAGCAGCCCCCGACTAGCGGTGTCCACCGGGGAGCTGTTTTTT
>TRBV7-3|.|many|TRBJ1-1
CASSLTSRNTEAFF
TGTGCCAGCAGCTTAACGTCCAGGAACACTGAAGCTTTCTTT
>TRBV13|TRBD1|.|TRBJ2-2
CASSPAGDRGIGELFF
TGTGCCAGCAGCCCGGCCGGGGACAGGGGTATCGGAGAGCTGTTTTTT
>TRBV7-9|.|many|TRBJ1-5
CASSLASRDQPQHF
TGTGCCAGCAGCTTAGCGTCCAGGGATCAGCCCCAGCATTTT
>TRBV9|.|many|TRBJ2-2
CASSSPRGAGELFF
TGTGCCAGCAGCTCCCCCCGAGGGGCCGGGGAGCTGTTTTTT
>TRBV12-3/TRBV12-4|.|few|TRBJ1-4
CASSMGPRNEKLFF
TGTGCCAGCAGCATGGGACCGAGAAATGAAAAACTGTTTTTT
>TRBV12-3/TRBV12-4|.|.|TRBJ1-1
CASSLRKGSNTEAFF
TGTGCCAGCAGTTTAAGAAAGGGTTCGAACACTGAAGCTTTCTTT
>TRBV29-1|TRBD1|many|TRBJ1-1
CSVGRQGVGTEAFF
TGCAGCGTTGGGCGACAGGGAGTGGGGACTGAAGCTTTCTTT
>TRBV10-3|.|.|TRBJ1-5
CAISEAAGDSNQPQHF
TGTGCCATCAGTGAGGCGGCAGGGGATAGCAATCAGCCCCAGCATTTT
>TRBV7-9|.|.|TRBJ2-2
CASSSIWGTNTGELFF
TGTGCCAGCAGCTCTATATGGGGGACGAACACCGGGGAGCTGTTTTTT
>TRBV9|.|.|TRBJ1-1
CASSVEQENTEAFF
TGTGCCAGCAGCGTAGAACAGGAGAACACTGAAGCTTTCTTT
>TRBV10-3|TRBD1|.|TRBJ1-5
CAISGTGISNQPQHF
TGTGCCATCAGCGGGACAGGGATTAGCAATCAGCCCCAGCATTTT
>TRBV9|TRBD1|.|TRBJ1-2
CASSVDGTGGSGYTF
TGTGCCAGCAGCGTAGATGGGACAGGGGGCTCTGGCTACACCTTC
>TRBV12-3/TRBV12-4|.|few|TRBJ2-2
CASIKQATGELFF
TGTGCCAGCATCAAACAGGCAACCGGGGAGCTGTTTTTT
>TRBV29-1|TRBD1|.|TRBJ1-2
CSGDRGNYGYTF
TGCAGCGGGGACAGGGGTAACTATGGCTACACCTTC
>TRBV14|.|.|TRBJ1-6
CASSPGGTGGSPLHF
TGTGCCAGCAGCCCGGGGGGGACGGGGGGCTCACCCCTCCACTTT
>TRBV12-3/TRBV12-4|TRBD1|.|TRBJ1-2
CASRTGAKRDYGYTF
TGTGCCAGCAGGACAGGGGCTAAAAGGGACTATGGCTACACCTTC
>TRBV7-9|TRBD1|many|TRBJ1-6
CASSLMGQGYNSPLHF
TGTGCCAGCAGCTTAATGGGACAGGGATATAATTCACCCCTCCACTTT
>TRBV5-6|.|.|TRBJ2-6
CASSRNTGSGTNVLTF
TGTGCCAGCAGCCGGAACACAGGGTCTGGGACCAACGTCCTGACTTTC
>TRBV2|.|many|TRBJ1-5
CASSDLQDNQPQHF
TGTGCCAGCAGTGACCTACAGGACAATCAGCCCCAGCATTTT
>TRBV7-9|TRBD1|few|TRBJ2-5
CASSQGTGGVETQYF
TGTGCCAGCAGCCAAGGGACAGGGGGCGTGGAGACCCAGTACTTC
>TRBV7-2|.|.|TRBJ2-2
CASSQRASLGELFF
TGTGCCAGCAGCCAACGAGCCTCCTTGGGGGAGCTGTTTTTT
>TRBV4-1|.|few|TRBJ1-2
CASSQEVRAYGYTF
TGCGCCAGCAGCCAAGAGGTCAGGGCCTATGGCTACACCTTC
>TRBV25-1|.|.|TRBJ2-7
CASSRFRGSSYEQYF
TGTGCCAGCAGTCGATTCCGGGGCAGCTCCTACGAGCAGTACTTC